This TCR beta chain was profiled in a study of response to subunit inactivated influenza vaccine. Germline trimming cut 2 bases from V and 2 bases from J; bases unmatched to any gene: 10. Germline V CDR1 and CDR2: DFQATT, SNEGSKA (reference sequence). The CDR3 loop spans 17 amino acids. This clonotype was found a few times. No antigen is known for it. Study results and caveats: Authors suggested few new T cells are recruited by each seasonal influenza vaccination.

TCRdb processed the RT-PCR reads anew with MiXCR; each CDR3 protein has one entry. Among about 700,000 distinct CDR3 sequences listed, about 14% were seen once. The TCR was taken from a middle-aged man who received an inactivated influenza vaccine. The chain is built from TRBV20-1 and TRBJ2-2; 8 bases agree with TRBD2. The specimen was PBMCs from blood, collected 14 to 15 days before vaccination. The CDR3 DNA follows: TGCAGTGCTAGAACCTTAGCGGGGCGGGAAAACACCGGGGAGCTGTTTTTT. Translated: CSARTLAGRENTGELFF.